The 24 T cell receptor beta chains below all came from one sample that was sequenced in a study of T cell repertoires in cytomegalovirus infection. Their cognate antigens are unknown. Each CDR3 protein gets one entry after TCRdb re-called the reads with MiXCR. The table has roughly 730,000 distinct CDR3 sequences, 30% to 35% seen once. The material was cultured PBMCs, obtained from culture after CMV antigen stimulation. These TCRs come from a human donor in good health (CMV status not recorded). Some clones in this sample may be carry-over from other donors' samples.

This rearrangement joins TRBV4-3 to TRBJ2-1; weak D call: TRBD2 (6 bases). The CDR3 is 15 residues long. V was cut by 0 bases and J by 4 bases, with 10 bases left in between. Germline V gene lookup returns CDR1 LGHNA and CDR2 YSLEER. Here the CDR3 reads CASSQENGGYNEQFF. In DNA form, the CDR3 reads TGCGCCAGCAGCCAAGAGAACGGGGGATACAATGAGCAGTTCTTC.

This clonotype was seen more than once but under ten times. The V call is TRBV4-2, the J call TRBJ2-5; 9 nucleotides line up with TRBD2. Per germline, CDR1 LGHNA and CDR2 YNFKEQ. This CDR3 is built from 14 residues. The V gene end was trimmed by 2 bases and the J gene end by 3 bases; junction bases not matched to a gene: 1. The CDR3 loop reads CASSQRLAEETQYF. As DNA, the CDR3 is TGTGCCAGCAGCCAAAGACTAGCGGAAGAGACCCAGTACTTC.

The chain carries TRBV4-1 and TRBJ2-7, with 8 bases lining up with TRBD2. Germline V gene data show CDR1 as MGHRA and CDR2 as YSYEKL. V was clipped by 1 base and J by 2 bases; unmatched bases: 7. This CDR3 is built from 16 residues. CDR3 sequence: CASSQAPGLVPYEQYF. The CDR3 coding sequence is TGCGCCAGCAGCCAAGCCCCGGGACTAGTCCCCTACGAGCAGTACTTC.

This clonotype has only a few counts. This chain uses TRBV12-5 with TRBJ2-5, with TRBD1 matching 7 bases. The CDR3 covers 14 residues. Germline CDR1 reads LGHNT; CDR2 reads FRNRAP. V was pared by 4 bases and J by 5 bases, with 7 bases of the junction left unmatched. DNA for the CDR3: TGTGCTAGTGGTTCCTCCAGGGGGATGGAGACCCAGTACTTC. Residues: CASGSSRGMETQYF.

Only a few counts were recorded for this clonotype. The CDR3 reads CSARGWGSTDTQYF. In DNA, the CDR3 is TGCAGTGCTAGAGGATGGGGGTCCACAGATACGCAGTATTTT. This sequence joins TRBV20-1 and TRBJ2-3; D possibly matches TRBD1 or TRBD2 (5 bases each). The CDR3 length is 14 residues. CDR1 DFQATT and CDR2 SNEGSKA come from the germline V gene (reference sequence). Trimming took off 1 base at V and 2 bases at J, with 10 bases between the two ends.

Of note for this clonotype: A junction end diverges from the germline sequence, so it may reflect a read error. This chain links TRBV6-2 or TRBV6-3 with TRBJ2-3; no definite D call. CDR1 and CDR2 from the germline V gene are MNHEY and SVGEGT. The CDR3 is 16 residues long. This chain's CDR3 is CARSKMTQTLTDTQYF. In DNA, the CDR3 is TGTGCCCGCAGCAAGATGACTCAGACCCTCACAGATACGCAGTATTTT.

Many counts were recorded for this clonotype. CDR3 nucleotide sequence: TGTGCCAGCAGCTTAAGGAACGGGGGGGCTAACTATGGCTACACCTTC. Residues: CASSLRNGGANYGYTF. The chain links TRBV7-9 to TRBJ1-2; D may be TRBD1 (5 bases). This CDR3 spans 16 amino acids. In germline, CDR1 is SEHNR, CDR2 FQNEAQ (reference sequence). The V and J ends lost 2 bases and 0 bases respectively, with 13 bases between them.

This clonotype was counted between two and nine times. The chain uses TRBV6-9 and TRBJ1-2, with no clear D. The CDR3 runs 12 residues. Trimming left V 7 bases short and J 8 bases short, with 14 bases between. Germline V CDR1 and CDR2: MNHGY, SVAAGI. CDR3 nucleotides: TGTGCCAGCACCCCAACACCCAGAGGCTACACCTTC. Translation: CASTPTPRGYTF.

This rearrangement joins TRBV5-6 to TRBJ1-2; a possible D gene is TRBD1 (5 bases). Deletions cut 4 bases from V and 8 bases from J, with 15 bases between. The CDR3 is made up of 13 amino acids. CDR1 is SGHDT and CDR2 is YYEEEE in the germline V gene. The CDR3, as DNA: TGTGCCAGCAGCGACGGGACTCTGGGGGGCTACACCTTC. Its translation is CASSDGTLGGYTF.

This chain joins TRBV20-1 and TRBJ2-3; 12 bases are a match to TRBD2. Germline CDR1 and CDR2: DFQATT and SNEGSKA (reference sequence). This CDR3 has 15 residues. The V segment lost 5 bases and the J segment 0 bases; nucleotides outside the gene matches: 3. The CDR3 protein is CSARTSGVSTDTQYF. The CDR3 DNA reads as TGCAGTGCTCGGACTAGCGGGGTGAGCACAGATACGCAGTATTTT.

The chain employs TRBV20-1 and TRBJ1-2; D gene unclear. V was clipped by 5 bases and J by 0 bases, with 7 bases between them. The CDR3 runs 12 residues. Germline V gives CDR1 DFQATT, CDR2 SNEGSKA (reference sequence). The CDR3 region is CSAYKTNYGYTF. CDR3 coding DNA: TGCAGTGCTTACAAAACTAACTATGGCTACACCTTC.

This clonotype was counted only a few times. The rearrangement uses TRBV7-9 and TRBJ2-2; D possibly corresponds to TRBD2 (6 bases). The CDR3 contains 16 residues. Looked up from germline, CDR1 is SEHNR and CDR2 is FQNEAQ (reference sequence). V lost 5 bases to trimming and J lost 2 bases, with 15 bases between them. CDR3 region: CASSGEWGTNTGELFF. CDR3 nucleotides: TGTGCCAGCAGCGGGGAATGGGGGACTAACACCGGGGAGCTGTTTTTT.

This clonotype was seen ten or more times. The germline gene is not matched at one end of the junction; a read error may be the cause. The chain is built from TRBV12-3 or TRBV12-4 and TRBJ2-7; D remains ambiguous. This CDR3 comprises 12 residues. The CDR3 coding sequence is TGTGCCAGCAGCTTAGCCTCCTACGAGCAGTACTTC. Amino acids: CASSLASYEQYF.

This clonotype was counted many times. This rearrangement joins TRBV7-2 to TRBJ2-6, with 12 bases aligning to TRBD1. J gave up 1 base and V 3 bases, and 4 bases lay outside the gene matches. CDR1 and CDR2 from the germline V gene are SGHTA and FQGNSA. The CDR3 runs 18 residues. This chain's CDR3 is CASSFPGQGASGANVLTF. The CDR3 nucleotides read TGTGCCAGCAGCTTCCCGGGACAGGGGGCTTCTGGGGCCAACGTCCTGACTTTC. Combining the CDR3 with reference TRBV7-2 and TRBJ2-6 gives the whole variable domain GAGVSQSPSNKVTEKGKDVELRCDPISGHTALYWYRQSLGQGLEFLIYFQGNSAPDKSGLPSDRFSAERTGGSVSTLTIQRTQQEDSAVYLCASSFPGQGASGANVLTFGAGSRLTVL.

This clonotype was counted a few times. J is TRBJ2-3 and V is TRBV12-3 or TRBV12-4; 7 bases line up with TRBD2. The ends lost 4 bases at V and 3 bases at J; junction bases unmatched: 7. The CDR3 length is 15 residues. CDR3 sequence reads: CASSWGGGWTDTQYF. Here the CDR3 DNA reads TGTGCCAGCAGTTGGGGGGGGGGTTGGACAGATACGCAGTATTTT.

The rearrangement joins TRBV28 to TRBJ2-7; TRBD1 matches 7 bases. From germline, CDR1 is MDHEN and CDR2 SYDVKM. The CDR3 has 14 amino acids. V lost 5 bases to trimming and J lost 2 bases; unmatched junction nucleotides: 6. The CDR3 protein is CASSPGQLPYEQYF. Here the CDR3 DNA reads TGTGCCAGCAGTCCGGGACAGCTTCCCTACGAGCAGTACTTC. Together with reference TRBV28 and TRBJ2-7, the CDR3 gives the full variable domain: DVKVTQSSRYLVKRTGEKVFLECVQDMDHENMFWYRQDPGLGLRLIYFSYDVKMKEKGDIPEGYSVSREKKERFSLILESASTNQTSMYLCASSPGQLPYEQYFGPGTRLTVT.

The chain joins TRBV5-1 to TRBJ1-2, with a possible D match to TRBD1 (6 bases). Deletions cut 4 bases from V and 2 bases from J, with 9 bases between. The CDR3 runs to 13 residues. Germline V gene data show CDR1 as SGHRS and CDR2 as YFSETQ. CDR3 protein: CASSQGPNYGYTF. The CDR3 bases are TGCGCCAGCAGCCAGGGGCCAAACTATGGCTACACCTTC. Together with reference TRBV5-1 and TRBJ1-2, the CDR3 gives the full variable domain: KAGVTQTPRYLIKTRGQQVTLSCSPISGHRSVSWYQQTPGQGLQFLFEYFSETQRNKGNFPGRFSGRQFSNSRSEMNVSTLELGDSALYLCASSQGPNYGYTFGSGTRLTVV.

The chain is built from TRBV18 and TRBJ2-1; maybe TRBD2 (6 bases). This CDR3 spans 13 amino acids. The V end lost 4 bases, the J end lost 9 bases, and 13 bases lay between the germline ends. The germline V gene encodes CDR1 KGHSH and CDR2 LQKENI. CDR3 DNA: TGTGCCAGCTCACTCTCGGGACTCCTTGAGCAGTTCTTC. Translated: CASSLSGLLEQFF.

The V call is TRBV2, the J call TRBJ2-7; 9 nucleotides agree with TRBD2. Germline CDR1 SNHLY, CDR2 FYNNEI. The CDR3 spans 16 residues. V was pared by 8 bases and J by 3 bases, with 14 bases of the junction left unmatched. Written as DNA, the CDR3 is TGTGCCAGCCGTGGGGGAAGGACTAGCGTTTACTACGAGCAGTACTTC. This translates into CASRGGRTSVYYEQYF.

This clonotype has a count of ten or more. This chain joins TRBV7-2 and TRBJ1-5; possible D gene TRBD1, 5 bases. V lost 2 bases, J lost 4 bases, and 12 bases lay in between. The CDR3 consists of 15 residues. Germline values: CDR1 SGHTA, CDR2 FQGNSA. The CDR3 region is CASSLRGGGNQPQHF. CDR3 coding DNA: TGTGCCAGCAGCTTACGCGGTGGGGGGAATCAGCCCCAGCATTTT.

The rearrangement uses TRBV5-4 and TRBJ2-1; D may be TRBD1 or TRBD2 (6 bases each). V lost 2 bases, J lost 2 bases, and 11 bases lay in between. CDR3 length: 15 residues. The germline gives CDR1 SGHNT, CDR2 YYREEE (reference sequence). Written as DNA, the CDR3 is TGTGCCAGCAGCTTCCGGGGGCGACCCTACAATGAGCAGTTCTTC. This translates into CASSFRGRPYNEQFF.

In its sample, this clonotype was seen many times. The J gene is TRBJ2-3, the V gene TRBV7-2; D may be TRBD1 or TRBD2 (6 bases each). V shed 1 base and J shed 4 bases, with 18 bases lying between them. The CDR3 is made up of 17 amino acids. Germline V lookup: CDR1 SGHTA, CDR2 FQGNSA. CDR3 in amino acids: CASSLVGGGRGSDTQYF. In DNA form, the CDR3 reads TGTGCCAGCAGCTTAGTAGGTGGGGGCCGGGGGTCAGATACGCAGTATTTT.

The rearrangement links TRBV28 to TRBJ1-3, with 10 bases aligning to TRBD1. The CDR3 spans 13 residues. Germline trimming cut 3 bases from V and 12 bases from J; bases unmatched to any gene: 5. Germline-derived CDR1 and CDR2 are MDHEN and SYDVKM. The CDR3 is CASSFGDRGNIYF. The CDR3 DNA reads TGTGCCAGCAGTTTCGGGGACAGGGGAAACATATATTTT. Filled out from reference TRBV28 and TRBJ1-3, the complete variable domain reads DVKVTQSSRYLVKRTGEKVFLECVQDMDHENMFWYRQDPGLGLRLIYFSYDVKMKEKGDIPEGYSVSREKKERFSLILESASTNQTSMYLCASSFGDRGNIYFGEGSWLTVV.

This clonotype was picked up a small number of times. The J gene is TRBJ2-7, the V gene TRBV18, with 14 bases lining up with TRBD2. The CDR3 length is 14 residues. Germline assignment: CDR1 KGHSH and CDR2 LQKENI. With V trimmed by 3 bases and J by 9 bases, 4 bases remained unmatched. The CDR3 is CASSPTSGRAWQYF. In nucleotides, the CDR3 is TGTGCCAGCTCACCGACTAGCGGGAGGGCCTGGCAGTACTTC.